This record covers a single TCR beta chain. What it binds is unknown. The CDR3 totals 12 residues. Looked up from germline, CDR1 is GTSNPN and CDR2 is SVGIG (reference sequence). V dropped 2 bases and J dropped 4 bases, with 6 bases sitting between them. This record belongs to a study of cytomegalovirus exposure and HLA in healthy donors. Study-wide background: Counted in an early data release were tens of millions of unique TCRs from HLA-typed donors. Points from the study as a whole: In a later analysis, at a false discovery rate of 0.05, approximately 15,000 TCR beta sequences matched HLA alleles. The number of N-insertions in an Asian-associated ancestry cluster was reportedly below the approximately 690-donor mean in a later analysis.

In the PCR, 60 Vbeta and 13 Jbeta primers were used. Sequenced by immunoSEQ multiplex PCR; TCRdb stores in-frame clones only, minus some. The table shows approximately 100,000 clones, with about 71% occurring only once. The source of this sequence is a woman between 45 and 65 years old in good health and CMV-seronegative. The material sequenced was PBMCs. V gene TRBV30 combines with J gene TRBJ2-1; D is unresolved. The chain's CDR3 is CAWSLEYNEQFF. In DNA, the CDR3 is TGTGCCTGGAGTCTGGAGTACAATGAGCAGTTCTTC. Full variable domain (rest looked up from reference TRBV30 and TRBJ2-1): SQTIHQWPATLVQPVGSPLSLECTVEGTSNPNLYWYRQAAGRGLQLLFYSVGIGQISSEVPQNLSASRPQDRQFILSSKKLLLSDSGFYLCAWSLEYNEQFFGPGTRLTVL.